One and the same sample provided the 13 T cell receptor beta chains below, sequenced in a study of regulatory and conventional T cells in RAG deficiency listed by TCRdb under 2017. The library was built by means of the immunoSEQ multiplex PCR assay. Drawn from immuneACCESS, this table holds only the in-frame rearrangements with V and J called that TCRdb kept. Clones are partly lost; checked studies trace under half to an unresolved V gene and leave the rest unexplained. Counted in this sample were some 28,000 clones; about 89% of them appeared once. The ten largest account for roughly 0.82% of the sample. Before genomic DNA extraction, regulatory T cells were purified from blood as CD4+CD25-high CD127-low cells. A further study also used this sample, focusing on regulatory T cells. Looking at the second paper: In the multiplex PCR, 52 forward TRBV primers and 13 reverse TRBJ primers were used, and assay-based and computational corrections were applied for amplification bias.

The sample comprised Tregs sorted from blood. The source of these receptors is a human donor in good health.

This chain connects TRBV6-5 to TRBJ1-4, with 10 positions matching TRBD1. The CDR3 has 14 amino acids. Germline trimming cut 4 bases from V and 8 bases from J; bases unmatched to any gene: 4. The germline V gene encodes CDR1 MNHEY and CDR2 SVGAGI. As DNA, the CDR3 is TGTGCCAGCAGTTGGGACAGGGGAGGGGAAAAACTGTTTTTT. Translation: CASSWDRGGEKLFF.

Here the CDR3 reads CASTQPSRVAEAFF. As DNA, the CDR3 is TGTGCCAGTACCCAACCAAGCAGGGTGGCTGAAGCTTTCTTT. The V and J genes are TRBV19 and TRBJ1-1; TRBD1 might be the D (5 bases). The CDR3 runs to 14 residues. The V gene's germline CDR1 is LNHDA and CDR2 SQIVND (reference sequence). V lost 7 bases and J lost 6, with 18 bases in between.

This rearrangement joins TRBV29-1 to TRBJ2-7; 8 bases are a match to TRBD2. J lost 1 base, V lost 5 bases, and 4 bases had no gene match. This CDR3 is 13 amino acids long. Germline CDR1 and CDR2: SQVTM and ANQGSEA. CDR3 amino acids: CSVRLATSYEQYF. CDR3 sequence (DNA): TGCAGCGTTAGACTAGCGACTTCCTACGAGCAGTACTTC.

The rearrangement joins TRBV6-4 to TRBJ2-5; 7 bases map to TRBD1. The CDR3 totals 13 residues. With 6 bases clipped from V and 1 base from J, the junction kept 2 bases outside the gene matches. The germline gives CDR1 MRHNA, CDR2 SNTAGT. The DNA for the CDR3 is TGTGCCAGCAGCAGGGGGTCCCAAGAGACCCAGTACTTC. This sequence encodes CASSRGSQETQYF.

The rearrangement uses TRBV7-8 and TRBJ1-4, with TRBD1 matching over 11 bases. CDR3 length equals 15 residues. V dropped 5 bases and J dropped 8; count of bases not matched to a gene: 7. Germline lookup yields CDR1 SGHVS and CDR2 FQNEAQ. CDR3 region: CASSTGTGGGEKLFF. The DNA of the CDR3 is TGTGCCAGCAGCACTGGGACAGGGGGGGGCGAAAAACTGTTTTTT.

The rearrangement uses TRBV13 and TRBJ2-7; D unclear. The V end was cut by 1 base, the J end by 3 bases, with 7 bases between. This CDR3 has 13 residues. Germline CDR1 PRHDT, CDR2 FYEKMQ (reference sequence). Here the CDR3 reads CASSLAHNYEQYF. CDR3 bases: TGTGCCAGCAGCTTAGCCCACAACTACGAGCAGTACTTC.

The rearrangement uses TRBV2 and TRBJ2-3, with D perhaps assigned TRBD1 or TRBD2 (6 bases each). This CDR3 region has 14 residues. Trimming took 6 bases from V and 3 from J, leaving 13 bases between them. The germline gives CDR1 SNHLY, CDR2 FYNNEI. CDR3 sequence (DNA): TGTGCCAGCAGGAGGGGGGTCGGGACAGATACGCAGTATTTT. Translation: CASRRGVGTDTQYF.

The chain is built from TRBV19 and TRBJ2-6; the D is unclear. The CDR3 has 15 residues. V was cut by 5 bases and J by 1 base, with 9 bases left in between. Per germline, CDR1 LNHDA and CDR2 SQIVND (reference sequence). In DNA form, the CDR3 reads TGTGCCAGTAGTTTCGACGGATCTGGGGCCAACGTCCTGACTTTC. Translating gives CASSFDGSGANVLTF.

This rearrangement joins TRBV6-1 to TRBJ1-6; D not certain. Trimming shortened V by 5 bases and J by 14 bases, and 10 bases separated the two germline ends. Germline CDR1 and CDR2: MNHNS and SASEGT. The CDR3 spans 11 residues. CDR3 coding DNA: TGTGCCAGCAGTTATGCGGGGTCCCTCCACTTT. Protein: CASSYAGSLHF.

The V and J genes are TRBV7-9 and TRBJ1-6; D is ambiguous. In germline, CDR1 is SEHNR, CDR2 FQNEAQ (reference sequence). The ends were cut back, 8 bases at V and 10 bases at J, with 15 bases in the middle. The CDR3 is 13 residues long. The CDR3 sequence is CASGESFGSPLHF. In DNA, the CDR3 is TGTGCCAGCGGAGAGTCTTTTGGATCACCCCTCCACTTT.

The V gene is TRBV14, the J gene TRBJ2-1, with 7 bases aligning to TRBD2. This CDR3 contains 15 residues. V was clipped by 4 bases and J by 0 bases; unmatched bases: 3. CDR1 and CDR2 from the germline V gene are SGHDN and FVKESK. This CDR3 is CASSPSSGSYNEQFF. The CDR3 region has the DNA TGTGCCAGCAGCCCTTCTAGCGGCTCCTACAATGAGCAGTTCTTC. The variable domain in full, with the rest retrieved from reference TRBV14 and TRBJ2-1, is EAGVTQFPSHSVIEKGQTVTLRCDPISGHDNLYWYRRVMGKEIKFLLHFVKESKQDESGMPNNRFLAERTGGTYSTLKVQPAELEDSGVYFCASSPSSGSYNEQFFGPGTRLTVL.

This clone was observed a single time. J is TRBJ2-3 and V is TRBV27; perhaps TRBD1 as D (6 bases). The germline V gene has CDR1 MNHEY and CDR2 SMNVEV (reference sequence). V dropped 6 bases and J dropped 7 bases, with 14 bases sitting between them. The CDR3 consists of 13 residues. In nucleotides, the CDR3 is TGTGCCAGCAGGAAAGGGGGAGCTAATACGCAGTATTTT. Translated, it gives CASRKGGANTQYF.

The V call is TRBV5-1, the J call TRBJ2-3; 7 nucleotides agree with TRBD1. Germline V gene data show CDR1 as SGHRS and CDR2 as YFSETQ. J lost 0 bases, V lost 3 bases, and 7 bases had no gene match. CDR3 length equals 16 residues. In nucleotides, the CDR3 is TGCGCCAGCAGCTCCTTCGACAGGGCTAGCACAGATACGCAGTATTTT. Its translation is CASSSFDRASTDTQYF.